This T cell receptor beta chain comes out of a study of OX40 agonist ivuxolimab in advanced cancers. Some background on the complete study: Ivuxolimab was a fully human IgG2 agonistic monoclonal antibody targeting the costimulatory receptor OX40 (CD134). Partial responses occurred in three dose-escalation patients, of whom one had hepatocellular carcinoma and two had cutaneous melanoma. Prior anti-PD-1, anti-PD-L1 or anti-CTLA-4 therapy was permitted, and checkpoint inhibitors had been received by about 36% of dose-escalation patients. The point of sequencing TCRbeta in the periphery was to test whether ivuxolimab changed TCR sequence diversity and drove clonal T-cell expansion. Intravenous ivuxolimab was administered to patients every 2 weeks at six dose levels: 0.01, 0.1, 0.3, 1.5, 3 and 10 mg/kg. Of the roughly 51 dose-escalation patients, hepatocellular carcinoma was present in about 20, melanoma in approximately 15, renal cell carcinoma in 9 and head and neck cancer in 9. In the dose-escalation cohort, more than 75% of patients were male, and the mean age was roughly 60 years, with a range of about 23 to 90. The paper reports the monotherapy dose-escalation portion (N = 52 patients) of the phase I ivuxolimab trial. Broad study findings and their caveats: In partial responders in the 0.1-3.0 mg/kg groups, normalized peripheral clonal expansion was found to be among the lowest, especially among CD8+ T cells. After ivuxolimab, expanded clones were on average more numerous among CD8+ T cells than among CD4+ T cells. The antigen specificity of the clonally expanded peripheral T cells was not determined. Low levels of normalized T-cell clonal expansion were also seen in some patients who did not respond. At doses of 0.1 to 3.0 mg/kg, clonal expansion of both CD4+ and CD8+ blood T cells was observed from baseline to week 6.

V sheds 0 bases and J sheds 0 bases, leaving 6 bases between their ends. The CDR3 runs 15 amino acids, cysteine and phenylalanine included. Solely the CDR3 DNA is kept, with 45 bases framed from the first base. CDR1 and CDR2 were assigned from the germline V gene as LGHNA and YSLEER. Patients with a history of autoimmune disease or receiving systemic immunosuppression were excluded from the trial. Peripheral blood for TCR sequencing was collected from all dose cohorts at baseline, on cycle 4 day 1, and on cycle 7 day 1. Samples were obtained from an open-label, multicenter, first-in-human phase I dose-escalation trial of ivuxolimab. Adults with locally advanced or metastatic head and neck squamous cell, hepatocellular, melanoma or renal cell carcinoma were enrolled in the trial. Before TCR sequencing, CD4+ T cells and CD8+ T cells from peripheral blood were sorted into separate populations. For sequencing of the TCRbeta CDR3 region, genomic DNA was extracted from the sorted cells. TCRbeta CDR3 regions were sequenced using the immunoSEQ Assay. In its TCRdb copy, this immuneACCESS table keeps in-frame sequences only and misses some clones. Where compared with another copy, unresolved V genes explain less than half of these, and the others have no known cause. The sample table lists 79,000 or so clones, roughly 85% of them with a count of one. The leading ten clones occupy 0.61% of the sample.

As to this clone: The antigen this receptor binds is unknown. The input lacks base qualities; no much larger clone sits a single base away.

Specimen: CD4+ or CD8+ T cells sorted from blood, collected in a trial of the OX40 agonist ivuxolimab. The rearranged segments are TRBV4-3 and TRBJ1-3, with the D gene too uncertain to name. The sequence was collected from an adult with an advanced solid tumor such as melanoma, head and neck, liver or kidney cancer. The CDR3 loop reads CASSQEMSSGNTIYF. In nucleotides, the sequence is TGCGCCAGCAGCCAAGAAATGAGCTCTGGAAACACCATATATTTT.